The 31 T cell receptor beta chains given below trace back to one sample, sequenced in a study of blood T cell repertoires in COVID-19. The protocol was immunoSEQ multiplex PCR, while the TCRdb copy is restricted to in-frame clones and leaves out a portion. The sample includes some 150,000 clones, around 80% of them seen just once. Sequenced: peripheral blood. The receptors were gathered from a man aged 55 to 69 with acute or convalescent COVID-19.

This clone turned up a few times. The chain uses TRBV6-5 and TRBJ1-3; tentative D call: TRBD1 (6 bases). Trimming pared 5 bases from V and 4 bases from J, leaving 12 bases between. CDR3 length: 14 residues. Germline CDR1 reads MNHEY; CDR2 reads SVGAGI. CDR3 amino acids: CASSRTGTGNTIYF. The CDR3 DNA is TGTGCCAGCAGTCGAACAGGGACCGGAAACACCATATATTTT.

V and J are TRBV6-2 or TRBV6-3 and TRBJ2-7; TRBD2 matches at 8 bases. The germline gives CDR1 MNHEY, CDR2 SVGEGT. V gave up 4 bases and J gave up 5 bases; unmatched junction bases: 10. CDR3 size: 15 residues. CDR3 sequence (DNA): TGTGCCAGCAGTTCGCCGGGACTAGTTCCAAACGAGCAGTACTTC. It yields the protein CASSSPGLVPNEQYF.

This clone was observed once. The chain employs TRBV27 and TRBJ2-1; the D gene is possibly TRBD2 (6 bases). V was trimmed by 6 bases and J by 6 bases, leaving 15 bases between them. Germline V gene sequence: CDR1 MNHEY, CDR2 SMNVEV (reference sequence). The length of the CDR3 is 14 residues. The DNA of the CDR3 is TGTGCCAGCAGCTCCCTCCAGGGAGGCAATGAGCAGTTCTTC. It translates to CASSSLQGGNEQFF.

The V call is TRBV6-1, the J call TRBJ2-7, with 11 positions matching TRBD2. J was trimmed by 7 bases and V by 3 bases; bases with no gene match: 8. This CDR3 is built from 15 residues. CDR1 is MNHNS, CDR2 SASEGT, per germline. CDR3 in amino acids: CASSEGLAVRGEQYF. The DNA of the CDR3 is TGTGCCAGCAGTGAGGGACTAGCGGTGAGGGGGGAGCAGTACTTC.

This clone was counted only a few times. CDR3 sequence: CASSPQVGGGYGYTF. As DNA, the CDR3 is TGTGCCAGCAGCCCGCAGGTAGGGGGTGGCTATGGCTACACCTTC. The chain employs TRBV3-1 (or the pseudogene TRBV3-2) and TRBJ1-2, with D perhaps TRBD1 (6 bases). V gave up 4 bases and J gave up 4 bases, with 16 bases separating them. Germline CDR1 reads LGHDT; CDR2 reads YNNKEL (reference sequence). The CDR3 runs to 15 residues.

J is TRBJ1-2 and V is TRBV25-1; 7 nucleotides line up with TRBD1. The CDR3 length is 15 residues. V trimming: 6 bases; J trimming: 8 bases; junction bases outside the gene matches: 15. Germline values: CDR1 MGHDK, CDR2 SYGVNS. The CDR3 sequence is CASSNEGQAPKGYTF. The CDR3 bases are TGTGCCAGCAGCAATGAAGGACAGGCGCCTAAAGGCTACACCTTC.

The chain has TRBV7-9 and TRBJ2-5; D remains ambiguous. Between the trimmed V and J ends, which lost 5 bases and 1 base, there was a span of 5 bases. Germline V lookup: CDR1 SEHNR, CDR2 FQNEAQ (reference sequence). The CDR3 sequence is 12 residues long. The CDR3 reads CASSESQETQYF. The CDR3, as DNA: TGTGCCAGCAGCGAGAGCCAAGAGACCCAGTACTTC.

The CDR3: CASSQGLAGVYEQYF. The CDR3 region has the DNA TGTGCCAGCAGCCAAGGGTTAGCGGGAGTCTACGAGCAGTACTTC. The rearrangement joins TRBV3-1 (or the pseudogene TRBV3-2) to TRBJ2-7; the match to TRBD2 covers 9 bases. J lost 3 bases, V lost 1 base, and 4 bases had no gene match. The V gene's germline CDR1 is LGHDT and CDR2 YNNKEL (reference sequence). The CDR3 is 15 amino acids.

The chain employs TRBV19 and TRBJ2-7; the match to TRBD1 covers 9 bases. The CDR3 sequence is 13 residues long. The germline CDR1 and CDR2 sequences are LNHDA and SQIVND (reference sequence). Trimming at V came to 4 bases and at J to 4 bases, leaving 2 bases not matched to a gene. The DNA for the CDR3 is TGTGCCAGTAGTAAACAGGGGGCTTACGAGCAGTACTTC. This translates into CASSKQGAYEQYF.

The rearrangement joins TRBV27 to TRBJ2-7, with D possibly being TRBD1 (5 bases). V lost 0 bases and J 5 bases, leaving 17 bases between the germline ends. The CDR3 covers 16 residues. CDR1 and CDR2 (germline): MNHEY, SMNVEV (reference sequence). CDR3 in amino acids: CASSLSGRAFTNEQYF. The CDR3 DNA reads TGTGCCAGCAGTTTATCGGGCAGGGCCTTTACCAACGAGCAGTACTTC.

The chain combines TRBV19 with TRBJ1-5, with 11 bases aligning to TRBD1. The germline V gene has CDR1 LNHDA and CDR2 SQIVND (reference sequence). The CDR3 has 15 amino acids. The ends lost 5 bases at V and 5 bases at J; junction bases unmatched: 5. CDR3 amino acids: CASSPEDRGHQPQHF. The CDR3 DNA reads TGTGCCAGTAGTCCCGAGGACAGGGGGCATCAGCCCCAGCATTTT. The full variable domain, its missing parts supplied by reference TRBV19 and TRBJ1-5, is DGGITQSPKYLFRKEGQNVTLSCEQNLNHDAMYWYRQDPGQGLRLIYYSQIVNDFQKGDIAEGYSVSREKKESFPLTVTSAQKNPTAFYLCASSPEDRGHQPQHFGDGTRLSIL.

This chain uses TRBV25-1 with TRBJ1-5, with TRBD1 matching over 11 bases. The CDR3 runs to 16 residues. V gave up 4 bases and J gave up 6 bases; unmatched junction bases: 8. CDR1 and CDR2 (germline): MGHDK, SYGVNS. The DNA for the CDR3 is TGTGCCAGCAGTGGTACCGGACAGGGGGCCGGTCAGCCCCAGCATTTT. It encodes CASSGTGQGAGQPQHF.

This chain uses TRBV6-6 with TRBJ2-1, with D possibly TRBD1 on 5 matching bases. Germline loops: CDR1 MNHNY, CDR2 SVGAGI (reference sequence). The CDR3 loop spans 15 amino acids. With 1 base removed from V and 5 bases from J, the gap between germline ends came to 12 bases. The CDR3 bases are TGTGCCAGCAGTTACTTCGCAGGGCCCCACAATGAGCAGTTCTTC. This codes for CASSYFAGPHNEQFF.

The rearrangement joins TRBV4-1 to TRBJ2-2, with 13 bases matching TRBD2. With 6 bases clipped from V and 5 bases from J, the junction kept 6 bases outside the gene matches. Germline CDR1 reads MGHRA; CDR2 reads YSYEKL. The CDR3 loop spans 16 amino acids. CDR3 bases: TGCGCCAGCAGACCTGGACTAGCGGGGGCGACCGGGGAGCTGTTTTTT. Translating it yields CASRPGLAGATGELFF.

This clone was counted only a few times. The chain employs TRBV7-2 and TRBJ1-3; TRBD1 is a possible D gene (6 bases). Germline V CDR1 and CDR2: SGHTA, FQGNSA. This CDR3 contains 14 residues. V dropped 3 bases and J dropped 12 bases, with 18 bases sitting between them. CDR3 in amino acids: CASSFSGTPESIYF. The DNA of the CDR3 is TGTGCCAGCAGCTTTAGCGGGACACCTGAGAGCATATATTTT.

The chain links TRBV4-3 to TRBJ2-6; D not resolved. From germline, CDR1 is LGHNA and CDR2 YSLEER. The CDR3 covers 17 residues. Trimming cost V 0 bases and J 1 base, with 10 bases left between them. This CDR3 reads CASSQDMWASGANVLTF. The CDR3 DNA is TGCGCCAGCAGCCAAGATATGTGGGCGTCTGGGGCCAACGTCCTGACTTTC.

V and J are TRBV27 and TRBJ2-3; 16 bases agree with TRBD2. CDR3 size: 20 residues. Trimming took 5 bases from V and 5 from J; bases not matched to a gene: 16. In germline, CDR1 is MNHEY, CDR2 SMNVEV (reference sequence). Written as DNA, the CDR3 is TGTGCCAGCAGTCCTTACCTAACCGGGACTAGCGGGGGGGTCGGAGATACGCAGTATTTT. It encodes CASSPYLTGTSGGVGDTQYF.

DNA for the CDR3: TGCGCCAGCAGCCAGGGACAGACTTCAACTAATGAAAAACTGTTTTTT. Its protein is CASSQGQTSTNEKLFF. This chain joins TRBV5-1 and TRBJ1-4, with TRBD1 matching over 7 bases. There are 16 residues in the CDR3. V lost 4 bases, J lost 0 bases, and 6 bases stayed unmatched. Germline V gene data show CDR1 as SGHRS and CDR2 as YFSETQ.

The rearrangement links TRBV29-1 to TRBJ1-2, with 9 nucleotides matching TRBD1. This CDR3 has 12 amino acids. Germline V gives CDR1 SQVTM, CDR2 ANQGSEA. V trimming: 7 bases; J trimming: 2 bases; junction bases outside the gene matches: 2. CDR3 bases: TGCAGCGATGGGACAGGGAACTATGGCTACACCTTC. Translated, it gives CSDGTGNYGYTF. Variable domain in full (rest from reference TRBV29-1 and TRBJ1-2): SAVISQKPSRDICQRGTSLTIQCQVDSQVTMMFWYRQQPGQSLTLIATANQGSEATYESGFVIDKFPISRPNLTFSTLTVSNMSPEDSSIYLCSDGTGNYGYTFGSGTRLTVV.

The chain employs TRBV7-2 and TRBJ2-7; TRBD2 agrees at 12 bases. The CDR3 is 16 residues long. The V gene end was trimmed by 1 base and the J gene end by 4 bases; junction bases not matched to a gene: 5. The germline CDR1 and CDR2 sequences are SGHTA and FQGNSA. CDR3 protein: CASSLGLAGGQYEQYF. CDR3 bases: TGTGCCAGCAGCTTAGGTCTAGCGGGGGGGCAATACGAGCAGTACTTC.

This sequence joins TRBV5-4 and TRBJ2-5; a weak D match, TRBD2 (5 bases). The length of the CDR3 is 14 residues. V lost 0 bases and J lost 9, with 15 bases in between. Germline V gene sequence: CDR1 SGHNT, CDR2 YYREEE (reference sequence). This chain's CDR3 is CASSLAPGMRAQYF. The CDR3 DNA reads TGTGCCAGCAGCTTGGCCCCCGGTATGAGGGCCCAGTACTTC.

The chain links TRBV5-1 to TRBJ1-2; no clear D gene. The CDR3 contains 13 residues. Per germline, CDR1 SGHRS and CDR2 YFSETQ. Trimming shortened V by 4 bases and J by 4 bases, and 11 bases separated the two germline ends. The CDR3 spells CASSQTFGYGYTF. The CDR3 DNA is TGCGCCAGCAGCCAGACATTTGGCTATGGCTACACCTTC.

The chain uses TRBV10-3 and TRBJ2-3; D is undetermined. This CDR3 contains 14 residues. In germline, CDR1 is ENHRY, CDR2 SYGVKD. Trimming removed 11 bases at V and 4 bases at J, with 19 bases between. CDR3 in amino acids: CAGGDGWFADTQYF. CDR3 bases: TGTGCCGGCGGCGATGGGTGGTTTGCAGATACGCAGTATTTT.

This chain uses TRBV28 with TRBJ2-7, with a tentative D call TRBD1 (6 bases). Trimming pared 0 bases from V and 6 bases from J, leaving 12 bases between. This CDR3 spans 14 amino acids. Germline V CDR1 and CDR2: MDHEN, SYDVKM. The CDR3 reads CASSLWIQGSEQYF. CDR3 bases: TGTGCCAGCAGTTTATGGATACAGGGTAGCGAGCAGTACTTC.

A few counts support this clone. The V call is TRBV28, the J call TRBJ1-4; 8 nucleotides match TRBD1. The CDR3 is 16 amino acids. Germline trimming cut 5 bases from V and 5 bases from J; bases unmatched to any gene: 10. CDR1 and CDR2 from the germline V gene are MDHEN and SYDVKM. CDR3 nucleotides: TGTGCCAGCAGTAGACCCACAGGGGGGGCGAATGAAAAACTGTTTTTT. Translated: CASSRPTGGANEKLFF.

J is TRBJ2-5 and V is TRBV11-3; TRBD2 aligns across 12 bases. Unmatched junction bases numbered 0, after V lost 2 bases and J lost 2 bases. This CDR3 spans 15 amino acids. In germline, CDR1 is SGHNT, CDR2 YENEEA. CDR3: CASSLLAGGQETQYF. CDR3 nucleotide sequence: TGTGCCAGCAGCTTACTAGCGGGGGGGCAAGAGACCCAGTACTTC.

The chain is built from TRBV6-6 and TRBJ2-2; TRBD2 matches at 14 bases. Germline loops: CDR1 MNHNY, CDR2 SVGAGI (reference sequence). The ends lost 6 bases at V and 6 bases at J; junction bases unmatched: 3. CDR3 size: 15 residues. The CDR3 loop is CASRRLAGGSGELFF. In nucleotides, the CDR3 is TGTGCCAGCAGAAGACTAGCGGGAGGGTCCGGGGAGCTGTTTTTT.

The CDR3 nucleotides are TGTGCCAGCACAACAGGGGGCCGAGACACTGAAGCTTTCTTT. This encodes CASTTGGRDTEAFF. This rearrangement joins TRBV4-2 to TRBJ1-1, with 9 bases identical to TRBD1. Looked up from germline, CDR1 is LGHNA and CDR2 is YNFKEQ. The V and J ends lost 7 bases and 3 bases, in that order; junction bases with no gene match: 6. The CDR3 has 14 amino acids.

This clone was seen a handful of times. The chain uses TRBV19 and TRBJ1-1; D is unclear. The CDR3 runs 15 residues. Trimming stripped 4 bases from V and 0 bases from J, with 12 bases between. Germline CDR1 and CDR2: LNHDA and SQIVND (reference sequence). CDR3 residues: CASSTSLHMNTEAFF. As DNA, the CDR3 is TGTGCCAGTAGTACATCCTTACACATGAACACTGAAGCTTTCTTT.

The gene calls are TRBV5-4 and TRBJ2-6; a weak D match, TRBD1 (5 bases). V lost 4 bases, J lost 1 base, and 9 bases lay in between. Germline V gene sequence: CDR1 SGHNT, CDR2 YYREEE (reference sequence). This CDR3 contains 15 residues. CDR3 loop: CASSPGASGANVLTF. Written as DNA, the CDR3 is TGTGCCAGCAGCCCTGGGGCGTCTGGGGCCAACGTCCTGACTTTC.

A few counts support this clone. The chain has TRBV4-1 and TRBJ2-1; perhaps TRBD1 as D (5 bases). This CDR3 comprises 15 residues. Germline V gives CDR1 MGHRA, CDR2 YSYEKL. V was pared by 5 bases and J by 5 bases, with 16 bases between. The CDR3 nucleotides read TGCGCCAGCAGCGCAGCCATGACAGTCCACAATGAGCAGTTCTTC. Translated: CASSAAMTVHNEQFF.